This T cell receptor beta chain was recorded in a study of control samples from healthy donors and cancer patients. The repertoire was sequenced with immunoSEQ multiplex PCR; TCRdb's copy has only in-frame clones and lacks some. This sample has tens of thousands of clones, with 94% found just once. The V end lost 3 bases, the J end lost 3 bases, and 10 bases lay between the germline ends. Germline V gene data show CDR1 as MNHEY and CDR2 as SMNVEV (reference sequence). This CDR3 is 14 amino acids long. The sample taken for sequencing was blood. This rearrangement joins TRBV27 to TRBJ2-3, with D perhaps given as TRBD1 or TRBD2 (5 bases each). The receptor was derived from a man aged 60 to 75 in good health. The CDR3 reads CASSFIGATDTQYF. The CDR3 DNA reads as TGTGCCAGCAGTTTTATCGGGGCAACAGATACGCAGTATTTT.